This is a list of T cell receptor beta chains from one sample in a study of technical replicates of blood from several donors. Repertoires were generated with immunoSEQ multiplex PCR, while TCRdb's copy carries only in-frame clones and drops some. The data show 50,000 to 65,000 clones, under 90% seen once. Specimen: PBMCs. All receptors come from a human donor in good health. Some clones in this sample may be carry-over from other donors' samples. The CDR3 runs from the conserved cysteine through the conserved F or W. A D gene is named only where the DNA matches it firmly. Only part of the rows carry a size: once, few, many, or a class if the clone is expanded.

CDR3: CASRIGGDRGHQPQHF
DNA: TGTGCCAGCAGAATAGGTGGGGACAGGGGTCATCAGCCCCAGCATTTT
D: TRBD1
V: TRBV7-8
size: few
J: TRBJ1-5

CDR3: CASSAGGPSYNEQFF
DNA: TGTGCCAGCAGCGCTGGTGGCCCCTCCTACAATGAGCAGTTCTTC
D: NA
V: TRBV9
size: NA
J: TRBJ2-1

CDR3: CASRTGTSNQPQHF
DNA: TGTGCCAGCAGGACAGGGACCAGCAATCAGCCCCAGCATTTT
D: TRBD1
V: TRBV6-1
size: NA
J: TRBJ1-5

CDR3: CASSVAPASGQETQYF
DNA: TGTGCCAGCAGCGTAGCTCCGGCTAGCGGCCAAGAGACCCAGTACTTC
D: TRBD2
V: TRBV9
size: once
J: TRBJ2-5

CDR3: CASSKQANSIHNEQFF
DNA: TGTGCCAGCAGCAAGCAGGCGAATAGTATTCACAATGAGCAGTTCTTC
D: NA
V: TRBV6-4
size: few
J: TRBJ2-1

CDR3: CASSAGEAYNSPLHF
DNA: TGTGCCAGCAGTGCCGGGGAAGCCTATAATTCACCCCTCCACTTT
D: NA
V: TRBV2
size: NA
J: TRBJ1-6

CDR3: CASRTGGTEHYGYTF
DNA: TGTGCCAGCAGAACTGGTGGGACAGAACACTATGGCTACACCTTC
D: TRBD1
V: TRBV28
size: NA
J: TRBJ1-2

CDR3: CASSLFAGARPSNEQFF
DNA: TGTGCCAGCAGCTTATTCGCAGGGGCGCGGCCCTCCAATGAGCAGTTCTTC
D: NA
V: TRBV7-3
size: NA
J: TRBJ2-1

CDR3: CASSLGSGGLGEQYF
DNA: TGTGCCAGCAGCTTGGGTAGCGGGGGACTAGGCGAGCAGTACTTC
D: TRBD2
V: TRBV5-4
size: NA
J: TRBJ2-7

CDR3: CSALRVGEQYF
DNA: TGCAGTGCTCTGAGGGTGGGTGAGCAGTACTTC
D: NA
V: TRBV20-1
size: NA
J: TRBJ2-7